This is a list of T cell receptor beta chains from one sample in a study of T cell responses to AZD1222 COVID-19 vaccine. This table comes from immunoSEQ multiplex PCR, and its TCRdb copy is limited to in-frame clones, with some not included. The data contain around 85,000 clones, roughly 90% of them singletons. The sequenced sample was peripheral blood, obtained 28 days after the second AZD1222 dose. The source of these receptors is an adult who received the AZD1222 COVID-19 vaccine. Each CDR3 is given with its conserved first and last residue. A D gene is named only where the DNA matches it firmly. The listing skips clone size in some rows; elsewhere it reads once, few, many or a size class.

abundance: NA
v_gene: TRBV7-2
j_gene: TRBJ1-1
d_gene: NA
CDR3aa: CASSLDGVVNTEAFF
CDR3nt: TGTGCCAGCAGCTTAGATGGGGTAGTGAACACTGAAGCTTTCTTT

abundance: NA
v_gene: TRBV5-5
j_gene: TRBJ2-7
d_gene: TRBD1
CDR3aa: CASSARTGSNEQYF
CDR3nt: TGTGCCAGCAGCGCCAGGACAGGGTCCAACGAGCAGTACTTC

abundance: NA
v_gene: TRBV28
j_gene: TRBJ1-5
d_gene: TRBD1
CDR3aa: CASSEGQGHNQPQHF
CDR3nt: TGTGCCAGCAGCGAGGGACAGGGTCACAATCAGCCCCAGCATTTT

abundance: NA
v_gene: TRBV5-4
j_gene: TRBJ2-2
d_gene: NA
CDR3aa: CASSLWTDLTNTGELFF
CDR3nt: TGTGCCAGCAGCCTTTGGACAGACTTAACGAACACCGGGGAGCTGTTTTTT

abundance: NA
v_gene: TRBV29-1
j_gene: TRBJ1-5
d_gene: NA
CDR3aa: CSVVEDSNQPQHF
CDR3nt: TGCAGCGTTGTAGAGGATAGCAATCAGCCCCAGCATTTT

abundance: NA
v_gene: TRBV7-8
j_gene: TRBJ1-4
d_gene: NA
CDR3aa: CASSQSSEKLFF
CDR3nt: TGTGCCAGCAGCCAATCAAGTGAAAAACTGTTTTTT

abundance: NA
v_gene: TRBV12-3/TRBV12-4
j_gene: TRBJ1-5
d_gene: NA
CDR3aa: CASSPSNQPQHF
CDR3nt: TGTGCCAGCAGCCCGAGCAATCAGCCCCAGCATTTT

abundance: NA
v_gene: TRBV5-6
j_gene: TRBJ1-5
d_gene: TRBD1
CDR3aa: CASSSGTDQPQHF
CDR3nt: TGTGCCAGCAGTTCCGGGACAGATCAGCCCCAGCATTTT

abundance: NA
v_gene: TRBV7-8
j_gene: TRBJ1-1
d_gene: NA
CDR3aa: CASSLTVNTEAFF
CDR3nt: TGTGCCAGCAGCTTAACGGTGAACACTGAAGCTTTCTTT

abundance: NA
v_gene: TRBV24-1
j_gene: TRBJ2-1
d_gene: TRBD1
CDR3aa: CATSDLGTGATNEQFF
CDR3nt: TGTGCCACCAGTGATTTGGGGACAGGGGCAACAAATGAGCAGTTCTTC

abundance: NA
v_gene: TRBV24-1
j_gene: TRBJ1-4
d_gene: NA
CDR3aa: CATSETGPNEKLFF
CDR3nt: TGTGCCACCAGTGAAACGGGACCGAATGAAAAACTGTTTTTT

abundance: few
v_gene: TRBV11-2
j_gene: TRBJ2-5
d_gene: NA
CDR3aa: CASSLTSRFGTQYF
CDR3nt: TGTGCCAGCAGCTTAACTTCCCGCTTTGGGACCCAGTACTTC

abundance: NA
v_gene: TRBV5-1
j_gene: TRBJ2-7
d_gene: NA
CDR3aa: CASSLAGISSYEQYF
CDR3nt: TGCGCCAGCAGCTTGGCCGGAATTTCCTCCTACGAGCAGTACTTC

abundance: NA
v_gene: TRBV5-5
j_gene: TRBJ1-4
d_gene: NA
CDR3aa: CASSLVQGREKLFF
CDR3nt: TGTGCCAGCAGCTTGGTTCAGGGACGAGAAAAACTGTTTTTT

abundance: few
v_gene: TRBV28
j_gene: TRBJ1-2
d_gene: NA
CDR3aa: CASNRRGRYYGYTF
CDR3nt: TGTGCCAGCAACCGAAGGGGGAGATACTATGGCTACACCTTC

abundance: NA
v_gene: TRBV10-3
j_gene: TRBJ1-1
d_gene: TRBD1
CDR3aa: CAISEGGRNTEAFF
CDR3nt: TGTGCCATCAGTGAAGGGGGCCGGAACACTGAAGCTTTCTTT

abundance: once
v_gene: TRBV5-4
j_gene: TRBJ2-6
d_gene: NA
CDR3aa: CASSSGQGSISGANVLTF
CDR3nt: TGTGCCAGCAGCTCCGGTCAGGGTAGTATCTCTGGGGCCAACGTCCTGACTTTC

abundance: NA
v_gene: TRBV30
j_gene: TRBJ1-2
d_gene: NA
CDR3aa: CAWSVLSGTYGYTF
CDR3nt: TGTGCCTGGAGTGTACTTTCAGGGACCTATGGCTACACCTTC

abundance: NA
v_gene: TRBV5-4
j_gene: TRBJ2-7
d_gene: TRBD1
CDR3aa: CASSRPGTGLSLYEQYF
CDR3nt: TGTGCCAGCAGCAGGCCGGGGACAGGCCTTAGCCTCTACGAGCAGTACTTC

abundance: NA
v_gene: TRBV6-2/TRBV6-3
j_gene: TRBJ1-1
d_gene: NA
CDR3aa: CASSYRGNTEAFF
CDR3nt: TGTGCCAGCAGTTACCGCGGGAACACTGAAGCTTTCTTT

abundance: NA
v_gene: TRBV30
j_gene: TRBJ1-5
d_gene: TRBD1
CDR3aa: CAWDRVDQPQHF
CDR3nt: TGTGCCTGGGACAGGGTGGATCAGCCCCAGCATTTT

abundance: NA
v_gene: TRBV20-1
j_gene: TRBJ1-1
d_gene: NA
CDR3aa: CSASSPVRVDTEAFF
CDR3nt: TGCAGTGCTAGTTCCCCCGTCAGGGTGGACACTGAAGCTTTCTTT

abundance: few
v_gene: TRBV2
j_gene: TRBJ1-5
d_gene: NA
CDR3aa: CASSVKELPQHF
CDR3nt: TGTGCCAGCAGTGTGAAGGAATTGCCCCAGCATTTT

abundance: NA
v_gene: TRBV7-9
j_gene: TRBJ1-2
d_gene: TRBD1
CDR3aa: CASSSPGQQSVVTNYGYTF
CDR3nt: TGTGCCAGCAGCTCTCCGGGACAGCAGTCAGTGGTCACTAACTATGGCTACACCTTC

abundance: NA
v_gene: TRBV4-2
j_gene: TRBJ2-5
d_gene: TRBD2
CDR3aa: CASSLHSGAYQETQYF
CDR3nt: TGTGCCAGCAGCCTCCATAGCGGGGCCTACCAAGAGACCCAGTACTTC

abundance: NA
v_gene: TRBV3-1/TRBV3-2
j_gene: TRBJ2-5
d_gene: TRBD2
CDR3aa: CASSPGLAGGLGTQYF
CDR3nt: TGTGCCAGCAGCCCGGGACTAGCGGGGGGCCTGGGGACCCAGTACTTC

abundance: once
v_gene: TRBV19
j_gene: TRBJ1-5
d_gene: TRBD1
CDR3aa: CASSGGGRQLYSNQPQHF
CDR3nt: TGTGCCAGTAGTGGAGGGGGCCGACAGCTTTATAGCAATCAGCCCCAGCATTTT

abundance: NA
v_gene: TRBV7-6
j_gene: TRBJ2-4
d_gene: TRBD1
CDR3aa: CASSLSAGGPKNIQYF
CDR3nt: TGTGCCAGCAGCTTATCGGCAGGGGGACCCAAAAACATTCAGTACTTC

abundance: NA
v_gene: TRBV18
j_gene: TRBJ2-3
d_gene: TRBD1
CDR3aa: CASSPPGQTDTQYF
CDR3nt: TGTGCTAGCTCACCACCGGGACAGACCGATACGCAGTATTTT

abundance: NA
v_gene: TRBV5-1
j_gene: TRBJ2-2
d_gene: NA
CDR3aa: CASSLDRALGELFF
CDR3nt: TGCGCCAGCAGCTTAGACAGAGCTCTCGGGGAGCTGTTTTTT

abundance: few
v_gene: TRBV3-1/TRBV3-2
j_gene: TRBJ1-1
d_gene: NA
CDR3aa: CASSQGGVNTEAFF
CDR3nt: TGTGCCAGCAGCCAAGGTGGGGTGAACACTGAAGCTTTCTTT

abundance: NA
v_gene: TRBV4-1
j_gene: TRBJ2-3
d_gene: NA
CDR3aa: CASSRSGVRDTDTQYF
CDR3nt: TGCGCCAGCTCTCGATCGGGGGTGCGGGACACAGATACGCAGTATTTT

abundance: once
v_gene: TRBV28
j_gene: TRBJ2-7
d_gene: TRBD1
CDR3aa: CASVDGTGGGWQYF
CDR3nt: TGTGCCAGCGTTGACGGGACAGGGGGCGGTTGGCAGTACTTC

abundance: NA
v_gene: TRBV10-3
j_gene: TRBJ2-7
d_gene: NA
CDR3aa: CAISELYEQYF
CDR3nt: TGTGCCATCAGTGAGTTGTACGAGCAGTACTTC

abundance: NA
v_gene: TRBV27
j_gene: TRBJ1-5
d_gene: TRBD1
CDR3aa: CASKTGLYSNQPQHF
CDR3nt: TGTGCCAGTAAGACAGGGCTTTATAGCAATCAGCCCCAGCATTTT

abundance: NA
v_gene: TRBV28
j_gene: TRBJ2-7
d_gene: NA
CDR3aa: CASTLDPGHTYEQYF
CDR3nt: TGTGCCAGCACCTTAGATCCGGGACATACCTACGAGCAGTACTTC

abundance: once
v_gene: TRBV2
j_gene: TRBJ2-7
d_gene: NA
CDR3aa: CASRQTRDEQYF
CDR3nt: TGTGCCAGCAGGCAGACCCGGGACGAGCAGTACTTC

abundance: once
v_gene: TRBV7-3
j_gene: TRBJ2-3
d_gene: NA
CDR3aa: CASAPKDRTGFCTDTQYF
CDR3nt: TGTGCCAGCGCCCCAAAGGATCGGACGGGGTTTTGCACAGATACGCAGTATTTT

abundance: NA
v_gene: TRBV12-3/TRBV12-4
j_gene: TRBJ2-5
d_gene: TRBD1
CDR3aa: CASRQGEETQYF
CDR3nt: TGTGCCAGCAGACAGGGGGAAGAGACCCAGTACTTC

abundance: NA
v_gene: TRBV18
j_gene: TRBJ1-1
d_gene: NA
CDR3aa: CASSPRNLNTEAFF
CDR3nt: TGTGCCAGCTCACCAAGAAACCTAAACACTGAAGCTTTCTTT